This entry concerns a single T cell receptor beta chain. Its antigen is not identified. The data stem from a study of T cells after yellow fever vaccination. Notes on the study in general: Contaminants from the bulk population, in the form of abundant clonotypes, could be found in FACS-sorted repertoires. The appearance of a small share of clonotypes in both CD4 and CD8 compartments was observed.

TCRdb fed the 5' RACE reads into MiXCR, producing one record per CDR3 protein. The sample gives 300,000 to 400,000 distinct CDR3 sequences, 3% to 4.5% of which show up once; about 24% is in the top ten. The germline V and J ends were trimmed by 4 bases and 2 bases, with 11 bases remaining between them. The CDR3 totals 14 residues. Germline assignment: CDR1 SGHTA and CDR2 FQGNSA. The genes are TRBV7-2 and TRBJ2-5; D is perhaps TRBD1 (6 bases). The receptor's source is a man between 18 and 35 years old who received the YFV17D yellow fever vaccine. The source was PBMCs, collected 5 days after the yellow fever booster vaccination. The chain's CDR3 is CASSSTDRQETQYF. CDR3 bases: TGTGCCAGCAGCTCGACGGACAGACAAGAGACCCAGTACTTC.